The 6 T cell receptor beta chains below come from one sample, sequenced in a study of CD8 T cells in ankylosing spondylitis. Broader study findings: Blood from ankylosing spondylitis patients appeared to carry a characteristic roughly 8-variant TCR beta motif.

No antigen has been identified for these receptors. MiXCR, applied by TCRdb to the 5' RACE reads, yields one record per CDR3 protein. This table holds about 220,000 distinct CDR3 sequences, around 7.9% found once. The material sequenced was blood, either unsorted or a sorted T cell fraction (not recorded which). The source of these receptors is a male donor with ankylosing spondylitis.

There are many counts of this clonotype. The V call is TRBV20-1, the J call TRBJ2-1; 7 nucleotides line up with TRBD2. There are 15 residues in the CDR3. Germline trimming cut 3 bases from V and 2 bases from J; bases unmatched to any gene: 7. Looked up from germline, CDR1 is DFQATT and CDR2 is SNEGSKA (reference sequence). DNA of the CDR3: TGCAGTGCTAGGCTCCTAGCGGAGACCTACAATGAGCAGTTCTTC. Amino acids: CSARLLAETYNEQFF.

The table lists this clonotype with many counts. The chain joins TRBV12-3 or TRBV12-4 to TRBJ1-1; 7 bases are a match to TRBD1. CDR3 size: 15 residues. Losses at the gene ends were 2 bases for V and 0 bases for J; bases not matched to a gene: 3. The CDR3 DNA follows: TGTGCCAGCAGTTTACAGGGACAGCTGAACACTGAAGCTTTCTTT. Protein product: CASSLQGQLNTEAFF.

There are a few counts of this clonotype. The CDR3, as DNA: TGTGCCATCAGTGTATGGCGGGAGGGACGCTACGAGCAGTACTTC. This gives the protein CAISVWREGRYEQYF. The gene calls are TRBV10-3 and TRBJ2-7, with TRBD2 matching 9 bases. The CDR3 consists of 15 residues. CDR1 is ENHRY, CDR2 SYGVKD, per germline. The J segment lost 3 bases and the V segment lost 4 bases, leaving 7 bases of the junction unmatched.

This clonotype was counted only a few times. The chain couples TRBV5-6 to TRBJ1-2; 9 bases match TRBD1. This CDR3 has 13 amino acids. The junction had 2 bases not matched to a gene; V was cut back by 2 bases and J by 6 bases. The germline V gene encodes CDR1 SGHDT and CDR2 YYEEEE. CDR3 amino acids: CASSLQGADGYTF. The DNA of the CDR3 is TGTGCCAGCAGCTTACAGGGGGCGGATGGCTACACCTTC.

The rearrangement joins TRBV28 to TRBJ2-1, with 12 bases identical to TRBD2. Germline V gives CDR1 MDHEN, CDR2 SYDVKM. Unmatched junction bases numbered 6, after V lost 2 bases and J lost 7 bases. The length of the CDR3 is 16 residues. In DNA, the CDR3 is TGTGCCAGCAGTTTAACCCGGACTAGCGGGAAAAATGAGCAGTTCTTC. It specifies CASSLTRTSGKNEQFF.

The table lists this clonotype with many counts. The genes are TRBV7-9 and TRBJ2-5; D is uncertain. The V end lost 5 bases, the J end lost 4 bases, and 17 bases lay between the germline ends. Germline V CDR1 and CDR2: SEHNR, FQNEAQ (reference sequence). CDR3 length: 15 residues. The CDR3 sequence: CASSKIGRITETQYF. Here the CDR3 DNA reads TGTGCCAGCAGCAAAATAGGGCGGATCACAGAGACCCAGTACTTC. The whole variable domain, filled in from reference TRBV7-9 and TRBJ2-5, reads DTGVSQNPRHKITKRGQNVTFRCDPISEHNRLYWYRQTLGQGPEFLTYFQNEAQLEKSRLLSDRFSAERPKGSFSTLEIQRTEQGDSAMYLCASSKIGRITETQYFGPGTRLLVL.